This TCR beta chain was sequenced for a study of CD8 T cells in Susac syndrome. CD8+ and CD4+ T cells from blood underwent TCR beta sequencing, which was carried out in a high-throughput format. Purification of the CD8+ and CD4+ T cells relied on negative isolation, and TEMRA cells underwent FACS enrichment. With random hexamers, roughly 0.5 to 1 ug RNA was reverse transcribed. An immunoSEQ multiplex PCR generated amplified TCR beta CDR3 products spanning 54 Vbeta and 13 Jbeta. TCRdb fed the immunoSEQ multiplex PCR reads into MiXCR, producing one record per CDR3 protein. The sample contains approximately 100,000 distinct CDR3 sequences, 92% of which appear only once. This CDR3 region has 14 residues. V was pared by 5 bases and J by 3 bases, with 6 bases of the junction left unmatched. Germline values: CDR1 MDHEN, CDR2 SYDVKM.

The specimen sequenced was CD4+ T cells from PBMCs. The receptor was isolated from a human donor in good health. The gene calls are TRBV28 and TRBJ2-5; TRBD1 matches 7 bases. The CDR3 is CASSHQGVEETQYF. Written as DNA, the CDR3 is TGTGCCAGCAGTCACCAGGGGGTCGAAGAGACCCAGTACTTC. The variable domain in full, with the rest retrieved from reference TRBV28 and TRBJ2-5, is DVKVTQSSRYLVKRTGEKVFLECVQDMDHENMFWYRQDPGLGLRLIYFSYDVKMKEKGDIPEGYSVSREKKERFSLILESASTNQTSMYLCASSHQGVEETQYFGPGTRLLVL.